Each of the 2 T cell receptor beta chains below was sequenced from the same sample in a study of T cell clusters in autoimmune cytopenias. TRB was amplified from approximately 250 ng of peripheral blood genomic DNA per sample. One tube held mixed TRB-A and TRB-B primer pools for touch-down PCR. Using the multiplex PCR reads, TCRdb records one entry per CDR3 protein without DNA. This repertoire comprises under 3,500 distinct CDR3 sequences; its ten largest clones make up about 3.3%. The specimen sequenced was peripheral blood. The receptors were gathered from a human donor with an autoimmune cytopenia or autoimmune hepatitis (not recorded which).

This clonotype shows up as medium-sized by frequency. The chain couples TRBV6-1 to TRBJ2-3; TCRdb's assignment of TRBD2 cannot be checked, as there is no DNA. Germline CDR1 is MNHNS and CDR2 is SASEGT. CDR3 length: 16 amino acids. The CDR3 region is CASRDTSGGAVYTQYF.

This clonotype registers medium-sized (0.01 to 0.1%) by frequency. The chain is built from TRBV30 and TRBJ2-7. There are 12 residues in the CDR3. Germline lookup yields CDR1 GTSNPN and CDR2 SVGIG (reference sequence). The CDR3 region is CAWSVQGYEQYF.